Listed below are T cell receptor beta chains from one sample, sequenced in a study of T cell repertoires in ileal Crohn's disease. Repertoires were generated with immunoSEQ multiplex PCR, while TCRdb's copy carries only in-frame clones and drops some. The sample shows roughly 29,000 clones, around 80% of them seen only once. Sequencing input: ileal tissue. The receptors stem from an adult with Crohn's disease. Each CDR3 is given with its conserved first and last residue.

j_gene	v_gene	CDR3aa
TRBJ1-6	TRBV19	CASSPGLRSYNSPLHF
TRBJ1-2	TRBV5-1	CASSLVPGSNYGYTF
TRBJ2-1	TRBV7-3	CASSTGTSGRAGINEQFF
TRBJ1-1	TRBV10-3	CAISDYETGDPEAFF
TRBJ1-3	TRBV5-1	CASSPGRTRGISGNTIYF
TRBJ2-5	TRBV2	CASKGTGGSGTQYF
TRBJ2-1	TRBV5-1	CASSLGLAGGEQFF
TRBJ1-6	TRBV19	CASSMRDREGSPLHF
TRBJ1-5	TRBV6-4	CASIPELTGTEHYSNQPQHF
TRBJ2-3	TRBV7-3	CASSLNLGRGADTQYF
TRBJ2-5	TRBV18	CASTPGQQETQYF
TRBJ2-3	TRBV11-2	CASSLGISGYTDTQYF
TRBJ2-3	TRBV7-9	CASSFTEQADTQYF
TRBJ2-2	TRBV4-2	CASSPIWRAHTGELFF
TRBJ2-3	TRBV5-1	CASSSALRSTDTQYF
TRBJ2-1	TRBV9	CASSPRLVSWEQFF
TRBJ2-7	TRBV29-1	CSVEGTPQGSYEQYF
TRBJ2-2	TRBV7-2	CASRGTTTGELFF
TRBJ2-1	TRBV19	CASSMKRNEQFF
TRBJ1-2	TRBV19	CASSRTGPNGYTF
TRBJ2-1	TRBV6-5	CAGGHNEQFF
TRBJ2-7	TRBV2	CASSEALAGSSYEQYF
TRBJ2-1	TRBV5-4	CASSLMTSGNNEQFF
TRBJ2-1	TRBV5-4	CASNPGGARNEQFF
TRBJ2-1	TRBV19	CASSVGTSNNEQFF
TRBJ2-3	TRBV6-1	CASSEVRTGVVTDTQYF
TRBJ1-1	TRBV12-5	CASGAGDWGTEAFF
TRBJ1-2	TRBV6-1	CASSEGLGARYGYTF
TRBJ1-1	TRBV5-8	CASSLVRNTEAFF
TRBJ1-1	TRBV5-1	CASSLDPYGNTEAFF
TRBJ1-3	TRBV25-1	CASSDTLTGTGEEIYF
TRBJ2-3	TRBV12-5	CASGLSPFADTQYF
TRBJ2-2	TRBV7-3	CASRSPGLAGTGELFF
TRBJ1-2	TRBV19	CASRRDQGSGNYGYTF
TRBJ2-5	TRBV6-5	CASSYHRGEGETQYF
TRBJ2-5	TRBV2	CASSVAEEETQYF